The 30 T cell receptor beta chains below all came from one sample that was sequenced in a study of Ad26.COV2.S vaccination and SARS-CoV-2 variants. TCRdb's table, derived via immunoSEQ multiplex PCR, lists solely in-frame clones and lacks some. The sample lists fewer than 400,000 clones; about 86% were seen once. Treatment: around 19 received Ad26.COV2.S at low or high dose, single or two shots; 5 received placebo; per-sample allocation not given. After the first vaccine or placebo injection, samples were drawn on day 63. Specimen: peripheral blood, collected in a trial of Ad26.COV2.S vaccine versus placebo. The source of these receptors is a person between 18 and 65 years old who received the Ad26.COV2.S COVID-19 vaccine or a placebo.

The rearrangement uses TRBV6-2 or TRBV6-3 and TRBJ1-5, with a possible D match to TRBD1 (5 bases). Between the trimmed V and J ends, which lost 0 bases and 2 bases, there was a span of 14 bases. This CDR3 spans 17 amino acids. CDR1 and CDR2 from the germline V gene are MNHEY and SVGEGT. The CDR3 loop reads CASSYSYGADRNQPQHF. DNA for the CDR3: TGTGCCAGCAGTTACTCCTACGGGGCGGATCGCAATCAGCCCCAGCATTTT.

This chain uses TRBV19 with TRBJ2-3; 8 bases are shared with TRBD2. V lost 3 bases and J lost 0; bases outside the gene matches: 11. The CDR3 length is 18 residues. From germline, CDR1 is LNHDA and CDR2 SQIVND (reference sequence). CDR3 in amino acids: CASSIRSGTTLSTDTQYF. The DNA for the CDR3 is TGTGCCAGTAGTATCCGTAGCGGGACCACCCTTAGCACAGATACGCAGTATTTT.

This clone was seen a few times. This chain uses TRBV2 with TRBJ2-5, with D unclear. The V end lost 8 bases, the J end lost 7 bases, and 11 bases lay between the germline ends. CDR3 length: 11 amino acids. Germline CDR1 is SNHLY and CDR2 is FYNNEI. The CDR3: CASGPKVTQYF. In DNA, the CDR3 is TGTGCCAGCGGTCCTAAAGTGACCCAGTACTTC.

The CDR3, as DNA: TGTGCCAGCAGCCCCGACGGCCGTTATACTGAAGCTTTCTTT. It encodes CASSPDGRYTEAFF. This rearrangement joins TRBV7-2 to TRBJ1-1; unclear D gene. This CDR3 is built from 14 residues. The V end was cut by 5 bases, the J end by 5 bases, with 15 bases between. Germline assignment: CDR1 SGHTA and CDR2 FQGNSA.

The rearrangement joins TRBV24-1 to TRBJ2-2, with TRBD1 matching over 7 bases. CDR1 KGHDR and CDR2 SFDVKD come from the germline V gene. After removal of 4 bases from V and 1 base from J, the junction contained 5 bases not matched to a gene. This CDR3 comprises 16 residues. CDR3 DNA: TGTGCCACCAGTGACTCCGGGACAGAGAACACCGGGGAGCTGTTTTTT. This gives the protein CATSDSGTENTGELFF.

This chain joins TRBV12-3 or TRBV12-4 and TRBJ2-7, with no clear D. The CDR3 spans 12 residues. Trimming left V 2 bases short and J 5 bases short, with 7 bases between. CDR3: CASSLRRNEQYF. As DNA, the CDR3 is TGTGCCAGCAGTTTAAGACGCAACGAGCAGTACTTC.

This sequence joins TRBV6-2 or TRBV6-3 and TRBJ2-7; 13 bases agree with TRBD2. The CDR3 is 17 residues long. The germline V gene has CDR1 MNHEY and CDR2 SVGEGT. V was pared by 6 bases and J by 0 bases, with 8 bases of the junction left unmatched. The CDR3 DNA is TGTGCCAGCAGCCGTAGGACTAGCGGGGGTCTCTCCTACGAGCAGTACTTC. This translates into CASSRRTSGGLSYEQYF.

The chain recombines TRBV6-2 or TRBV6-3 with TRBJ2-1; TRBD2 aligns across 9 bases. The ends lost 5 bases at V and 0 bases at J; junction bases unmatched: 8. The CDR3 consists of 17 residues. Germline V gives CDR1 MNHEY, CDR2 SVGEGT. The CDR3 DNA is TGTGCCAGCAGTGGAAGCGGGGGGATCAGCTCCTACAATGAGCAGTTCTTC. Translation gives CASSGSGGISSYNEQFF.

The chain uses TRBV7-2 and TRBJ2-2, with no clear D. With 5 bases removed from V and 5 bases from J, the gap between germline ends came to 15 bases. The CDR3 length is 15 residues. From germline, CDR1 is SGHTA and CDR2 FQGNSA. DNA for the CDR3: TGTGCCAGCAGCCCATGGTCCTCGGCGACCGGGGAGCTGTTTTTT. Amino acids: CASSPWSSATGELFF.

This chain joins TRBV7-8 and TRBJ2-1; 8 bases match TRBD1. CDR3 length: 19 residues. J gave up 9 bases and V 0 bases, and 19 bases lay outside the gene matches. Germline loops: CDR1 SGHVS, CDR2 FQNEAQ. This CDR3 is CASSLAADRGKAISIEQFF. The CDR3 nucleotides read TGTGCCAGCAGCTTAGCGGCAGACAGGGGTAAGGCCATATCTATTGAGCAGTTCTTC.

The CDR3 nucleotides are TGTGCCAGCAGTCGCCTTCCAGGGGCGGACAATGAGCAGTTCTTC. Translation: CASSRLPGADNEQFF. The chain combines TRBV7-9 with TRBJ2-1; tentative D call: TRBD1 (6 bases). Between the trimmed V and J ends, which lost 6 bases and 5 bases, there was a span of 17 bases. The germline V gene encodes CDR1 SEHNR and CDR2 FQNEAQ (reference sequence). This CDR3 has 15 amino acids.

This chain joins TRBV27 and TRBJ1-2; the match to TRBD1 covers 7 bases. After removal of 6 bases from V and 3 bases from J, the junction contained 10 bases not matched to a gene. The CDR3 spans 15 residues. Germline CDR1 and CDR2: MNHEY and SMNVEV (reference sequence). CDR3 residues: CASSGGTAHYYGYTF. CDR3 in DNA: TGTGCCAGCAGCGGAGGGACAGCTCACTACTATGGCTACACCTTC.

The rearrangement uses TRBV27 and TRBJ1-2; 9 positions match TRBD1. The germline gives CDR1 MNHEY, CDR2 SMNVEV (reference sequence). The V and J ends lost 6 bases and 3 bases, in that order; junction bases with no gene match: 8. This CDR3 contains 15 residues. CDR3 amino acids: CASRQQGAQDYGYTF. The CDR3 coding sequence is TGTGCCAGCAGACAACAGGGGGCGCAGGACTATGGCTACACCTTC.

The rearrangement links TRBV6-2 or TRBV6-3 to TRBJ2-2, with D unresolved. The V gene lost 4 bases and the J gene lost 1 base, with 7 bases spanning the gap. CDR3 length equals 14 residues. CDR1 MNHEY and CDR2 SVGEGT come from the germline V gene. Written as DNA, the CDR3 is TGTGCCAGCAGTTTTCTTAGGAACACCGGGGAGCTGTTTTTT. Translating gives CASSFLRNTGELFF.

The chain carries TRBV3-1 (or the pseudogene TRBV3-2) and TRBJ1-5; D gene ambiguous. The CDR3 sequence is 15 residues long. The germline V and J ends were trimmed by 3 bases and 4 bases, with 13 bases remaining between them. Germline V gives CDR1 LGHDT, CDR2 YNNKEL (reference sequence). The CDR3 sequence: CASSHGSGENQPQHF. The CDR3 region has the DNA TGTGCCAGCAGCCATGGTTCCGGGGAGAATCAGCCCCAGCATTTT.

The chain uses TRBV30 and TRBJ1-3, with D maybe TRBD1 (6 bases). The V gene's germline CDR1 is GTSNPN and CDR2 SVGIG (reference sequence). CDR3 size: 15 residues. Between the trimmed V and J ends, which lost 2 bases and 2 bases, there was a span of 13 bases. Here the CDR3 reads CAWSPPGTPGNTIYF. For the CDR3, the DNA is TGTGCCTGGAGTCCCCCCGGGACACCTGGAAACACCATATATTTT.

The genes are TRBV5-4 and TRBJ2-5; D remains unclear. CDR1 SGHNT and CDR2 YYREEE come from the germline V gene (reference sequence). The germline V and J ends were trimmed by 4 bases and 1 base, with 2 bases remaining between them. The CDR3 is 11 amino acids. The CDR3 coding sequence is TGTGCCAGCAGCATCCAAGAGACCCAGTACTTC. As protein: CASSIQETQYF.

The rearrangement links TRBV2 to TRBJ2-5; D remains unclear. The germline V gene has CDR1 SNHLY and CDR2 FYNNEI. V was trimmed by 7 bases and J by 3 bases, leaving 15 bases between them. CDR3 size: 14 residues. The CDR3 region has the DNA TGTGCCAGCAACAATGGGAACACCAAAGAGACCCAGTACTTC. It codes for CASNNGNTKETQYF.

This clone was seen a few times. The rearrangement uses TRBV12-3 or TRBV12-4 and TRBJ1-2; TRBD1 might be the D (5 bases). The CDR3 runs to 13 residues. The V end was cut by 6 bases, the J end by 5 bases, with 13 bases between. The CDR3 loop is CASRGLRTYGYTF. In nucleotides, the CDR3 is TGTGCCAGCAGGGGACTCCGGACGTATGGCTACACCTTC.

The V call is TRBV4-1, the J call TRBJ1-4; possibly TRBD1 for D (6 bases). The CDR3 contains 14 residues. With 1 base removed from V and 8 bases from J, the gap between germline ends came to 11 bases. In germline, CDR1 is MGHRA, CDR2 YSYEKL. CDR3 residues: CASSQARGGEKLFF. DNA for the CDR3: TGCGCCAGCAGCCAAGCCAGGGGAGGCGAAAAACTGTTTTTT.

This rearrangement joins TRBV9 to TRBJ2-2, with D perhaps assigned TRBD1 or TRBD2 (5 bases each). The CDR3 has 17 amino acids. CDR1 and CDR2 from the germline V gene are SGDLS and YYNGEE. The ends were cut back, 0 bases at V and 1 base at J, with 13 bases in the middle. CDR3 coding DNA: TGTGCCAGCAGCGTAGATTTCGGGGCGCAGAACACCGGGGAGCTGTTTTTT. Its protein product is CASSVDFGAQNTGELFF.

This chain links TRBV9 with TRBJ2-3; D is possibly TRBD2 (6 bases). There are 14 residues in the CDR3. The V gene's germline CDR1 is SGDLS and CDR2 YYNGEE. V was trimmed by 3 bases and J by 3 bases, leaving 11 bases between them. CDR3 in amino acids: CASSGDSRTDTQYF. CDR3 DNA: TGTGCCAGCAGCGGGGACTCAAGGACAGATACGCAGTATTTT. The whole variable domain, filled in from reference TRBV9 and TRBJ2-3, reads DSGVTQTPKHLITATGQRVTLRCSPRSGDLSVYWYQQSLDQGLQFLIQYYNGEERAKGNILERFSAQQFPDLHSELNLSSLELGDSALYFCASSGDSRTDTQYFGPGTRLTVL.

CDR3 region: CASSQTGYNEKLFF. CDR3 coding DNA: TGCGCCAGCAGCCAAACAGGCTATAATGAAAAACTGTTTTTT. This sequence joins TRBV4-1 and TRBJ1-4; TRBD1 is a possible D gene (5 bases). V was shortened by 2 bases and J by 4 bases, with 8 bases between the two germline ends. Germline V gene sequence: CDR1 MGHRA, CDR2 YSYEKL. This CDR3 is 14 amino acids long.

The chain combines TRBV2 with TRBJ2-3, with D hard to call. CDR1 is SNHLY and CDR2 is FYNNEI in the germline V gene. Trimming shortened V by 1 base and J by 10 bases, and 6 bases separated the two germline ends. CDR3 length: 11 amino acids. CDR3 in DNA: TGTGCCAGCAGTGAAGTGTTGTCGCAGTATTTT. Translating gives CASSEVLSQYF.

CDR3 bases: TGTGCCAGCAGCTTAGGGGTGGGGTTTGGCTACACCTTC. It specifies CASSLGVGFGYTF. V and J are TRBV11-2 and TRBJ1-2; D not certain. The germline V gene has CDR1 SGHAT and CDR2 FQNNGV. This CDR3 is built from 13 residues. The germline V and J ends were trimmed by 1 base and 7 bases, with 10 bases remaining between them.

V and J are TRBV27 and TRBJ1-1; 7 positions match TRBD1. The CDR3 loop spans 12 amino acids. J gave up 7 bases and V 5 bases, and 4 bases lay outside the gene matches. The V gene's germline CDR1 is MNHEY and CDR2 SMNVEV (reference sequence). The CDR3 sequence is CASSPRGREAFF. DNA for the CDR3: TGTGCCAGCAGTCCTAGGGGGCGTGAAGCTTTCTTT.

Here the CDR3 reads CASTLGQGEGRLFF. The CDR3 DNA is TGTGCCAGTACCCTGGGACAGGGTGAGGGAAGGCTGTTTTTT. The rearrangement uses TRBV19 and TRBJ2-2; TRBD1 agrees at 9 bases. V lost 7 bases and J lost 13; bases outside the gene matches: 13. The CDR3 has 14 residues. Germline loops: CDR1 LNHDA, CDR2 SQIVND (reference sequence).

This clone was observed a few times. V gene TRBV4-2 combines with J gene TRBJ1-5, with 7 nucleotides matching TRBD1. The junction had 8 bases not matched to a gene; V was cut back by 4 bases and J by 2 bases. CDR1 is LGHNA and CDR2 is YNFKEQ in the germline V gene. The CDR3 is made up of 16 amino acids. The CDR3 bases are TGTGCCAGCAGCCCCCGGCGACAGGGAGGCAATCAGCCCCAGCATTTT. It translates to CASSPRRQGGNQPQHF.

The table lists this clone with a few counts. This chain connects TRBV5-4 to TRBJ2-3; 7 nucleotides align to TRBD2. V lost 3 bases, J lost 5 bases, and 6 bases stayed unmatched. Germline V gene data show CDR1 as SGHNT and CDR2 as YYREEE (reference sequence). The CDR3 length is 14 residues. CDR3 amino acids: CASSSSGVLDTQYF. The CDR3 DNA reads TGTGCCAGCAGCTCTAGCGGAGTACTAGATACGCAGTATTTT.

This chain connects TRBV15 to TRBJ1-2; the match to TRBD1 covers 11 bases. The CDR3 is 16 residues long. CDR1 is LNHNV and CDR2 is YYDKDF in the germline V gene (reference sequence). After removal of 8 bases from V and 5 bases from J, the junction contained 13 bases not matched to a gene. The DNA of the CDR3 is TGTGCCACCGCCAGATTCCGGGACAGGGGGTATTATGGCTACACCTTC. Protein sequence: CATARFRDRGYYGYTF.